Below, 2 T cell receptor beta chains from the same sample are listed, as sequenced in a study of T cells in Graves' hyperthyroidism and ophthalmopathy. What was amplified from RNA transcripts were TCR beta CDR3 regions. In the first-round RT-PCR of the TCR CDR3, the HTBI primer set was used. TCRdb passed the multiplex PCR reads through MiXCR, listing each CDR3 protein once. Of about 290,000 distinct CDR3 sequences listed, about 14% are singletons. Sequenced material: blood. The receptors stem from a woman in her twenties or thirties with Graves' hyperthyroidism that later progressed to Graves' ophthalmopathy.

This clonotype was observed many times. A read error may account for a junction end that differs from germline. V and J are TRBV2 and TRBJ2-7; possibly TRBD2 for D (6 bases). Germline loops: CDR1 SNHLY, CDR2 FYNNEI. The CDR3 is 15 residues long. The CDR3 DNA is TGTGCCAGCACTGAATGGGTAGCGGCCTCCTACGAGCAGTACTTC. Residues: CASTEWVAASYEQYF.

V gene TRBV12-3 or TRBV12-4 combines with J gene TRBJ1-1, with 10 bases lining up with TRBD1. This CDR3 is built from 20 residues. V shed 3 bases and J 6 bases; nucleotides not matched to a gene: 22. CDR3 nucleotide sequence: TGTGCCAGCAGTTTCCATCCCCCGGTGACTGGGACAGGGGTCGTCGCTGAAGCTTTCTTT. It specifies CASSFHPPVTGTGVVAEAFF.